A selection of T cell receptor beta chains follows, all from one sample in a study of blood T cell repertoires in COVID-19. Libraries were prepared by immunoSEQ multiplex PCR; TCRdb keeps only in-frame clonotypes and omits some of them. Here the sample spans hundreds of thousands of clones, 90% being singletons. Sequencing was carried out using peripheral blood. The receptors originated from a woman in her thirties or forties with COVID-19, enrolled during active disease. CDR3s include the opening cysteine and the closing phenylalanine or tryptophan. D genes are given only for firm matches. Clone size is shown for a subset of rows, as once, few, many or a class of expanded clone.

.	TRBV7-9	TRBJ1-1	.	CASSLRGGVTEAFF	TGTGCCAGCAGCTTACGGGGTGGCGTTACTGAAGCTTTCTTT
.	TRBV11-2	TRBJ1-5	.	CASSPTGSSNQPQHF	TGTGCCAGCAGCCCCACAGGGTCATCGAATCAGCCCCAGCATTTT
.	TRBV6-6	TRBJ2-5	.	CASSPRETQYF	TGTGCCAGCAGCCCTCGGGAGACCCAGTACTTC
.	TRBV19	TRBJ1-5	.	CASSIGYSERQPQHF	TGTGCCAGTAGTATAGGATACAGTGAACGTCAGCCCCAGCATTTT
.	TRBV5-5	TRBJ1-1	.	CASSLGQPMNTEAFF	TGTGCCAGCAGCTTGGGACAGCCCATGAACACTGAAGCTTTCTTT
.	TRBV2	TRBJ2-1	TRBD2	CASSVYPILAGGPDNEQFF	TGTGCCAGCAGTGTATACCCTATATTAGCGGGAGGGCCCGACAATGAGCAGTTCTTC
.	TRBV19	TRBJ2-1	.	CASSNRASPYNEQFF	TGTGCCAGTAGTAATCGCGCAAGCCCCTACAATGAGCAGTTCTTC
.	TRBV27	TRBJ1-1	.	CASSLPPSTEAFF	TGTGCCAGCAGTTTACCTCCGTCCACTGAAGCTTTCTTT
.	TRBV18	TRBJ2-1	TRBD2	CASSLKVGGTSGIDEQFF	TGTGCCAGCTCACTAAAGGTCGGGGGGACTAGCGGGATAGATGAGCAGTTCTTC
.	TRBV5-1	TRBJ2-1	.	CASSLGGGEQFF	TGCGCCAGCAGCTTGGGAGGAGGTGAGCAGTTCTTC
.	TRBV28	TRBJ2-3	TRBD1	CASSLTGGPDTQYF	TGTGCCAGCAGTTTAACAGGGGGGCCAGATACGCAGTATTTT
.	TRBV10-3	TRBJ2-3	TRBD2	CAISANSGLAGDYGTDTQYF	TGTGCCATCAGTGCTAATTCCGGACTAGCGGGAGACTATGGCACAGATACGCAGTATTTT
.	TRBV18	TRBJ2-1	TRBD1	CASSTGQGEPKFF	TGTGCCAGCTCAACCGGACAGGGGGAGCCTAAGTTCTTC
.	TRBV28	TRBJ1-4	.	CASSFSGSTNEKLFF	TGTGCCAGCAGTTTTTCCGGGAGCACTAATGAAAAACTGTTTTTT
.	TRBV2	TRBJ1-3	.	CASSEWGHGNTIYF	TGTGCCAGCAGTGAATGGGGGCATGGAAACACCATATATTTT
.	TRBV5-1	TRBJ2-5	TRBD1	CASSLQGAETQYF	TGCGCCAGCAGCTTACAGGGGGCAGAGACCCAGTACTTC
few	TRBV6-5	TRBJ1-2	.	CASSYAEGINYGYTF	TGTGCCAGCAGTTACGCGGAGGGGATTAACTATGGCTACACCTTC
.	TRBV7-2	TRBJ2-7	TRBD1	CASSLVTQGTGTGAYEQYF	TGTGCCAGCAGCTTAGTAACCCAAGGTACGGGGACAGGGGCCTACGAGCAGTACTTC
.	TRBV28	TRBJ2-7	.	CASNSPSYEQYF	TGTGCCAGCAACTCCCCCTCCTACGAGCAGTACTTC
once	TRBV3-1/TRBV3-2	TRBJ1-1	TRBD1	CASSPRDRDFEAFF	TGTGCCAGCAGCCCCCGGGACAGAGATTTTGAAGCTTTCTTT
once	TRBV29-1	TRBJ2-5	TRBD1	CSVAGDRGWDQETQYF	TGCAGCGTTGCCGGAGACAGGGGCTGGGACCAAGAGACCCAGTACTTC
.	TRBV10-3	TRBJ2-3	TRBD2	CAISELPSGGVHWSDTQYF	TGTGCCATCAGTGAGTTACCTAGCGGGGGGGTTCATTGGTCAGATACGCAGTATTTT
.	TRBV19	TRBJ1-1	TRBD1	CASSTRTGGEAFF	TGTGCCAGTAGTACCCGGACAGGGGGGGAAGCTTTCTTT
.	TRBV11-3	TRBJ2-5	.	CASSLGQPKETQYF	TGTGCCAGCAGCCTCGGACAGCCTAAGGAGACCCAGTACTTC
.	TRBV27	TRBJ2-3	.	CASSVTVTDTQYF	TGTGCCAGCAGTGTGACAGTCACAGATACGCAGTATTTT
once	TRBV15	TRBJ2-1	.	CATSRENGRGEQFF	TGTGCCACCAGCAGAGAGAATGGTCGGGGTGAGCAGTTCTTC
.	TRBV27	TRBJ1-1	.	CASSFGGVSEAFF	TGTGCCAGCAGTTTCGGGGGTGTCTCTGAAGCTTTCTTT
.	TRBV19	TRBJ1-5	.	CASSIPQGNQPQHF	TGTGCCAGTAGTATACCGCAGGGGAATCAGCCCCAGCATTTT